This T cell receptor (beta chain) comes out of a study of cytomegalovirus exposure and HLA in healthy donors. 13 Jbeta primers and 60 Vbeta primers were used for the PCR. Data came from immunoSEQ multiplex PCR; TCRdb stores just in-frame clones and leaves some out. This sample has under 200,000 clones, with 65% to 80% found just once. CDR3 size: 16 residues. The V and J ends lost 1 base and 3 bases respectively, with 10 bases between them. CDR1 LNHDA and CDR2 SQIVND come from the germline V gene (reference sequence). This chain connects TRBV19 to TRBJ2-6; D call uncertain. The sequence came from a woman in her thirties or forties in good health and CMV-seropositive. The sequenced sample was PBMCs. CDR3 region: CASSIVTGFGANVLTF. CDR3 DNA: TGTGCCAGTAGTATAGTAACGGGTTTTGGGGCCAACGTCCTGACTTTC.